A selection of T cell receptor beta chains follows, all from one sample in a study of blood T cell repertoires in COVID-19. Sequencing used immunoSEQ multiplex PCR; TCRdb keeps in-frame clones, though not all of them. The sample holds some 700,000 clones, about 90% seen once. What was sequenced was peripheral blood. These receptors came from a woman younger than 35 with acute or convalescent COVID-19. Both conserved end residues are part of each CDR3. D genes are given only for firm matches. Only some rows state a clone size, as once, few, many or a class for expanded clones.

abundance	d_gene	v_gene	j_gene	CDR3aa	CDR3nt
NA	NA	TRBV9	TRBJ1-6	CASSPETGVGSPLHF	TGTGCCAGCAGCCCGGAGACAGGCGTGGGTTCACCCCTCCACTTT
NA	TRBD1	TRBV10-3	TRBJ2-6	CAISGGLTGSGANVLTF	TGTGCCATCAGTGGGGGGCTGACAGGGTCTGGGGCCAACGTCCTGACTTTC
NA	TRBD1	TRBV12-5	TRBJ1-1	CASGDSSRGTEAFF	TGTGCTAGTGGGGACTCCTCCAGGGGGACTGAAGCTTTCTTT
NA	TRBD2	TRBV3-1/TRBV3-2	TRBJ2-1	CASRGAGGWWNEQFF	TGTGCCAGCCGGGGTGCGGGGGGTTGGTGGAATGAGCAGTTCTTC
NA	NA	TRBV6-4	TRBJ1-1	CASSDSTDGGTEAFF	TGTGCCAGCAGTGACTCTACGGATGGAGGCACTGAAGCTTTCTTT
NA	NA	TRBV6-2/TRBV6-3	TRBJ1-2	CASSYGTSSGYTF	TGTGCCAGCAGTTACGGGACATCGAGTGGCTACACCTTC
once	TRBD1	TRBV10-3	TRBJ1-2	CAISELTSGQGLFYGYTF	TGTGCCATCAGTGAGTTAACTAGTGGACAGGGGCTTTTTTATGGCTACACCTTC
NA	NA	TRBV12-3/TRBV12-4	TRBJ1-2	CASSLQRSGYTF	TGTGCCAGCAGCCTACAGAGATCTGGCTACACCTTC
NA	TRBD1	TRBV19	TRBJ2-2	CASSIGTGNTGELFF	TGTGCCAGTAGTATAGGGACAGGGAACACCGGGGAGCTGTTTTTT
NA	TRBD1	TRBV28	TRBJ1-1	CASRLGGTGGPFF	TGTGCCAGCAGGTTAGGTGGGACAGGGGGGCCTTTCTTT
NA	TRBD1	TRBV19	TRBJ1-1	CASIDLKGAHTEAFF	TGTGCCAGTATCGACCTTAAGGGGGCCCACACTGAAGCTTTCTTT
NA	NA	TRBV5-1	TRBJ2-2	CASSLGQVATGELFF	TGCGCCAGCAGCTTGGGGCAGGTCGCCACCGGGGAGCTGTTTTTT
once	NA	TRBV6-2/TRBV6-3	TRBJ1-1	CASSFGGTEAFF	TGTGCCAGCAGTTTTGGAGGAACTGAAGCTTTCTTT
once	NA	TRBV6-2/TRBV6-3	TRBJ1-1	CASSYSGQEAFF	TGTGCCAGCAGTTACTCGGGCCAAGAAGCTTTCTTT
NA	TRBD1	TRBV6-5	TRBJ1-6	CASLRQGRGSPLHF	TGTGCCAGCCTTCGACAGGGAAGGGGTTCACCCCTCCACTTT
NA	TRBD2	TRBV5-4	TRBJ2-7	CASSSSGSSYEQYF	TGTGCCAGCAGCTCTAGCGGTAGCTCCTACGAGCAGTACTTC
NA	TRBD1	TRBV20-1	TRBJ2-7	CSASEDRGRYEQYF	TGCAGTGCTAGTGAGGACAGGGGGCGGTACGAGCAGTACTTC
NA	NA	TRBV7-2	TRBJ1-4	CASTPAGASNEKLFF	TGTGCCAGCACCCCGGCGGGGGCTTCCAATGAAAAACTGTTTTTT
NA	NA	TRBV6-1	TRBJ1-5	CASSEAHYSNQPQHF	TGTGCCAGCAGTGAGGCTCATTATAGCAATCAGCCCCAGCATTTT
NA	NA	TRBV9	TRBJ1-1	CASSPPAAARTEAFF	TGTGCCAGCAGCCCACCGGCCGCAGCGAGGACTGAAGCTTTCTTT
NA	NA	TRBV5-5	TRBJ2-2	CASSLTSNTGELFF	TGTGCCAGCAGTCTTACATCGAACACCGGGGAGCTGTTTTTT
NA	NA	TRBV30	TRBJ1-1	CAWLLTGNTEAFF	TGTGCCTGGTTACTCACGGGGAACACTGAAGCTTTCTTT
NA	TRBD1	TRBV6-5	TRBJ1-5	CASTPVRGRQPQHF	TGTGCCAGCACCCCTGTCAGGGGGCGTCAGCCCCAGCATTTT
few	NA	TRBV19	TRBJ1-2	CASRKGQGGYTF	TGTGCCAGTAGGAAAGGACAAGGTGGCTACACCTTC
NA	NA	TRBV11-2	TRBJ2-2	CASRKLTGRTGELFF	TGTGCCAGCAGGAAACTGACTGGGAGAACCGGGGAGCTGTTTTTT
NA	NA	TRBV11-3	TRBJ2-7	CASSDNRGGTSYEQYF	TGTGCCAGCAGCGACAATAGGGGGGGGACCTCCTACGAGCAGTACTTC
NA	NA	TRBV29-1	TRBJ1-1	CSVASRQSNTEAFF	TGCAGCGTGGCATCGCGGCAGTCGAACACTGAAGCTTTCTTT
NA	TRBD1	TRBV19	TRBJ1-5	CASNTRDRGNQPQHF	TGTGCCAGTAATACCCGGGACAGGGGCAATCAGCCCCAGCATTTT
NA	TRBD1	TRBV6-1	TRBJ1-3	CASSAHNPGQGVSGNTIYF	TGTGCCAGCAGTGCGCACAACCCCGGACAGGGAGTTTCTGGAAACACCATATATTTT
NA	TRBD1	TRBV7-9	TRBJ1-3	CASSLLRTGGSGNTIYF	TGTGCCAGCAGCTTGCTTCGGACAGGGGGATCTGGAAACACCATATATTTT
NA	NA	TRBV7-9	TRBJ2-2	CASQGGRAGELFF	TGTGCCAGCCAGGGGGGACGAGCCGGGGAGCTGTTTTTT
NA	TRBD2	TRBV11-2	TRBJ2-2	CASSLELAGGRTGELFF	TGTGCCAGCAGCTTGGAACTAGCGGGGGGTCGAACCGGGGAGCTGTTTTTT
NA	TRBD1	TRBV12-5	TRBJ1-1	CASGLTPGQGPLGAFF	TGTGCTAGTGGTTTGACACCGGGACAGGGGCCCTTAGGAGCTTTCTTT
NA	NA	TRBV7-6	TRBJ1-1	CASSPLAPGSEDTEAFF	TGTGCCAGCAGCCCCTTGGCCCCCGGGAGTGAGGACACTGAAGCTTTCTTT
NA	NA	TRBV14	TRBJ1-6	CASSPRQAVNSPLHF	TGTGCCAGCAGCCCACGACAGGCCGTGAATTCACCCCTCCACTTT
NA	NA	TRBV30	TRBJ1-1	CAWGRGYFENTEAFF	TGTGCCTGGGGAAGGGGATACTTTGAGAACACTGAAGCTTTCTTT
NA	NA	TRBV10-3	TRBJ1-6	CAITRTGGDSPLHF	TGTGCCATCACCAGGACGGGGGGAGATTCACCCCTCCACTTT